This T cell receptor beta chain is from a study of CD8 T cells in ankylosing spondylitis. This clonotype was seen only once. One entry per CDR3 protein, called by TCRdb with MiXCR from the 5' RACE reads. The profile shows around 100,000 distinct CDR3 sequences, nearly 25% of them singletons. The CDR3 runs to 13 residues. Germline V gene data show CDR1 as KGHDR and CDR2 as SFDVKD. V was trimmed by 7 bases and J by 7 bases, leaving 12 bases between them. Sequencing was performed on synovial fluid, either unsorted or a sorted T cell fraction (not recorded which). The V call is TRBV24-1, the J call TRBJ2-2; D unresolved. The TCR originated in a male donor with ankylosing spondylitis. The chain's CDR3 is CATRGTPNGELFF. CDR3 sequence (DNA): TGTGCCACCAGAGGCACCCCGAACGGGGAGCTGTTTTTT.